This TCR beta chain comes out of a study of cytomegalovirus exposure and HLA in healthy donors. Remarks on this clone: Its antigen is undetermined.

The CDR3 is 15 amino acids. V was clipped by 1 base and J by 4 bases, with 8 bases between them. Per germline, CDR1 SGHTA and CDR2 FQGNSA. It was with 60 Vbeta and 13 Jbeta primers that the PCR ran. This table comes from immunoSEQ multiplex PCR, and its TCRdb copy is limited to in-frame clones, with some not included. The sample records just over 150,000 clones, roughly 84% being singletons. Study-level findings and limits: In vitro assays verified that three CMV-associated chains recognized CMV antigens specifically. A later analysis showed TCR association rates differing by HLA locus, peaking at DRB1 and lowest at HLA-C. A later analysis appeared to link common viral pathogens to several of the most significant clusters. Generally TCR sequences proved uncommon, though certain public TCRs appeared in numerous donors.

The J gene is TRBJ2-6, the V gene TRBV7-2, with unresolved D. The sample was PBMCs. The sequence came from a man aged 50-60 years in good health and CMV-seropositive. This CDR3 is CASSLGASGANVLTF. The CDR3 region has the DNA TGTGCCAGCAGCTTAGGGGCATCCGGGGCCAACGTCCTGACTTTC.